This TCR beta chain originates from a study of T-cell reconstitution after alpha-beta-depleted transplantation in children. The study, taken as a whole, reports: Once a year had passed after transplant, T-cell counts and diversity came mostly from newly produced T cells. About two months after transplant, alpha-beta T cells reportedly came from several hundred expanded graft clones.

This clonotype was counted ten times or more. Its antigen remains unidentified. Using unique molecular identifiers, the investigators prepared the TCRbeta library. TCRdb reprocessed the PCR reads via MiXCR and lists one record per CDR3 protein. This table has 450,000 to 600,000 distinct CDR3 sequences, about 10% appearing once. V lost 8 bases, J lost 2 bases, and 16 bases lay in between. Germline CDR1 and CDR2: MGHRA and YSYEKL. This CDR3 region has 14 residues. The rearrangement uses TRBV4-1 and TRBJ2-7; the D call may be TRBD1 or TRBD2 (5 bases each). This clonotype was sampled from a child between 2 and 9 years old with inherited bone marrow failure, due to receive a stem cell transplant. The material sequenced was PBMCs, taken before TCRalphabeta/CD19-depleted stem cell transplant. CDR3 in amino acids: CASAAGFGTYEQYF. In nucleotides, the CDR3 is TGCGCCAGCGCGGCAGGGTTCGGGACCTACGAGCAGTACTTC.